These T cell receptor beta chains were read from a single sample in a study of prognosis after radiotherapy for stage I lung cancer. TCRdb reprocessed the multiplex PCR reads with MiXCR, giving one entry per CDR3 protein. The data contain about 15,000 distinct CDR3 sequences, 50% to 65% of them seen just once; the ten biggest clones take up roughly 26%. The sample was PBMCs, taken before or after stereotactic body radiation therapy (not recorded which). These receptors came from a donor aged 50 or older with non-small cell lung cancer. Both conserved end residues are part of each CDR3. Fields, in order: V gene, clone size, D gene, J gene, CDR3 DNA, CDR3 protein. D genes are given only for firm matches. Clone size is given for some rows only: seen once, a few or many times, or a class if the clone is expanded.

V gene: TRBV19
clone size: -
D gene: TRBD1
J gene: TRBJ2-3
CDR3 DNA: TGTGCCATTAGTCCACGTGGCAGGGGGTGGACAGATACGCAGTATTTT
CDR3 protein: CAISPRGRGWTDTQYF

V gene: TRBV19
clone size: -
D gene: TRBD1
J gene: TRBJ2-7
CDR3 DNA: TGTGCCAGTAGCTTGGGACAGATCTACGAGCAGTACTTC
CDR3 protein: CASSLGQIYEQYF

V gene: TRBV29-1
clone size: many
D gene: TRBD2
J gene: TRBJ2-1
CDR3 DNA: TGCAGCGTTTCGGCTAGCGGGAGTTGGGGAACCTACAATGAGCAGTTCTTC
CDR3 protein: CSVSASGSWGTYNEQFF

V gene: TRBV5-1
clone size: -
D gene: -
J gene: TRBJ1-5
CDR3 DNA: TGCGCCAGCAGCCCTGAATTGCGGCGGCCCCCCAATCAGCCCCAGCATTTT
CDR3 protein: CASSPELRRPPNQPQHF

V gene: TRBV11-3
clone size: medium-sized
D gene: TRBD1
J gene: TRBJ2-3
CDR3 DNA: TGTGCCAGCAGCCCCCGACAGGGGGCAACAGATACGCAGTATTTT
CDR3 protein: CASSPRQGATDTQYF

V gene: TRBV24-1
clone size: many
D gene: -
J gene: TRBJ2-3
CDR3 DNA: TGTGCCACCATCCCCCCTAGCACAGATACGCAGTATTTT
CDR3 protein: CATIPPSTDTQYF

V gene: TRBV27
clone size: medium-sized
D gene: -
J gene: TRBJ2-2
CDR3 DNA: TGTGCCAGCAGCCAACCCGGGGGGGAGCTGTTTTTT
CDR3 protein: CASSQPGGELFF

V gene: TRBV12-5
clone size: many
D gene: -
J gene: TRBJ2-1
CDR3 DNA: TGTGCTAGTGGTTTGGTAGGGGGAGTTTACAATGAGCAGTTCTTC
CDR3 protein: CASGLVGGVYNEQFF

V gene: TRBV15
clone size: many
D gene: -
J gene: TRBJ1-1
CDR3 DNA: TGTGCCACCAGCAGAGGAGAGGGGTGGGCTTTCTTT
CDR3 protein: CATSRGEGWAFF

V gene: TRBV4-3
clone size: -
D gene: -
J gene: TRBJ2-4
CDR3 DNA: TGCGCCAGCAGCCAAGAAGCCTTACTCCCGTTGACAGAGGTATTCATTCAGTACTTC
CDR3 protein: CASSQEALLPLTEVFIQYF

V gene: TRBV27
clone size: -
D gene: -
J gene: TRBJ1-2
CDR3 DNA: TGTGCCAGCGGACAGTGCCTTTACGGCTACACCTTT
CDR3 protein: CASGQCLYGYTF